This is a list of T cell receptor beta chains from one sample in a study of CD8+ T cells in alopecia areata. Method: immunoSEQ multiplex PCR; TCRdb's copy keeps in-frame clones and lacks some. In the table there are about 300,000 clones, nearly 60% of which are singletons. Sequenced material: CD4+ T cells sorted from blood, taken at week 24, from a patient treated with tofacitinib. The origin of the receptors is a human donor with alopecia areata. Both conserved end residues are part of each CDR3. A D gene is named only where the DNA matches it firmly. Expanded clones are given a class, and other clones once, few, many or no size at all.

j_gene | v_gene | abundance | d_gene | CDR3aa | CDR3nt
TRBJ2-5 | TRBV6-5 | once | . | CASSYLGGQGATQYF | TGTGCCAGCAGTTACTTAGGCGGTCAGGGAGCGACCCAGTACTTC
TRBJ1-6 | TRBV27 | . | . | CASSLSGANSPLHF | TGTGCCAGCAGTTTATCAGGGGCTAATTCACCCCTCCACTTT
TRBJ1-4 | TRBV11-1 | few | . | CASSSSPNREGKLFF | TGTGCCAGCAGCTCATCACCTAACAGGGAGGGAAAACTGTTTTTT
TRBJ2-1 | TRBV14 | few | TRBD1 | CASSQDRQGSSYNEQFF | TGTGCCAGCAGCCAGGATCGACAGGGAAGCTCCTACAATGAGCAGTTCTTC
TRBJ2-1 | TRBV28 | . | TRBD2 | CASSPPPGLVSVFF | TGTGCCAGCAGTCCACCACCGGGACTAGTAAGTGTGTTCTTC
TRBJ2-7 | TRBV28 | once | TRBD1 | CASSLRDRGEQYF | TGTGCCAGCAGCCTCCGGGACAGGGGCGAGCAGTACTTC
TRBJ2-3 | TRBV5-1 | few | . | CASTLTVPSTDTQYF | TGCGCCAGCACCCTTACAGTGCCTAGCACAGATACGCAGTATTTT
TRBJ1-1 | TRBV9 | . | . | CASSVVGAQENTEAFF | TGTGCCAGCAGCGTAGTGGGGGCTCAAGAGAACACTGAAGCTTTCTTT
TRBJ1-2 | TRBV25-1 | . | TRBD1 | CASSEGQGNHYGYTF | TGTGCCAGCAGTGAGGGACAGGGAAATCACTATGGCTACACCTTC
TRBJ1-4 | TRBV15 | . | TRBD1 | CATSKGTGGEEKLFF | TGTGCCACCAGCAAGGGAACAGGGGGTGAGGAAAAACTGTTTTTT
TRBJ1-6 | TRBV9 | . | . | CASSVEAGNSPLHF | TGTGCCAGCAGCGTAGAGGCAGGCAATTCACCCCTCCACTTT
TRBJ2-3 | TRBV7-7 | few | . | CASSPRTLRGDTQYF | TGTGCTAGCAGCCCGCGGACTCTACGGGGGGATACGCAGTATTTT
TRBJ2-7 | TRBV19 | . | . | CASSKGLGAYEQYF | TGTGCCAGTAGTAAAGGTCTCGGGGCATACGAGCAGTACTTC
TRBJ2-7 | TRBV5-1 | . | TRBD1 | CASSLGHTRDRSYEQYF | TGCGCCAGCAGCTTGGGGCACACCCGGGACAGGTCCTACGAGCAGTACTTC
TRBJ2-2 | TRBV30 | . | TRBD2 | CAWSYGTTNTGELFF | TGTGCCTGGAGTTATGGGACTACGAACACCGGGGAGCTGTTTTTT
TRBJ2-3 | TRBV30 | . | TRBD1 | CAWSDGTDGLSQYF | TGTGCCTGGAGTGATGGGACAGATGGGTTGTCGCAGTATTTT
TRBJ1-2 | TRBV4-1 | . | . | CASSQETGRNYGYTF | TGCGCCAGCAGCCAAGAAACAGGCCGCAACTATGGCTACACCTTC
TRBJ2-3 | TRBV27 | . | . | CASSVSRAATDTQYF | TGTGCCAGCAGCGTAAGCCGGGCGGCCACAGATACGCAGTATTTT
TRBJ2-7 | TRBV11-1 | few | . | CASSLGVNEQYF | TGTGCCAGCAGCTTAGGGGTAAACGAGCAGTACTTC
TRBJ1-4 | TRBV30 | few | . | CAWSQGYGGVVNEKLFF | TGTGCCTGGAGCCAAGGATACGGCGGGGTCGTTAATGAAAAACTGTTTTTT
TRBJ2-7 | TRBV18 | . | . | CASSPGGGEQYF | TGTGCCAGCTCACCCGGTGGGGGCGAGCAGTACTTC
TRBJ2-6 | TRBV6-5 | . | . | CASQKPSGANVLTF | TGTGCCAGCCAAAAACCCTCTGGGGCCAACGTCCTGACTTTC
TRBJ2-2 | TRBV30 | once | . | CAWSGTGTGELFF | TGTGCCTGGAGTGGGACGGGCACCGGGGAGCTGTTTTTT
TRBJ2-7 | TRBV5-6 | . | . | CASSLAAAYEQYF | TGTGCCAGCAGCTTGGCCGCAGCCTACGAGCAGTACTTC
TRBJ2-7 | TRBV6-5 | . | TRBD2 | CASRSARLAVYEQYF | TGTGCCAGCAGATCCGCGCGACTAGCGGTCTACGAGCAGTACTTC
TRBJ1-4 | TRBV27 | . | TRBD1 | CASSPQDRGNEKLFF | TGTGCCAGCAGTCCGCAGGACAGGGGCAACGAAAAACTGTTTTTT
TRBJ2-3 | TRBV2 | . | . | CASSELPSTDTQYF | TGTGCCAGCAGTGAACTACCTAGCACAGATACGCAGTATTTT
TRBJ2-3 | TRBV4-1 | . | . | CASSQEERSSTDTQYF | TGCGCCAGCAGCCAAGAGGAGCGGTCTAGCACAGATACGCAGTATTTT
TRBJ2-2 | TRBV4-3 | . | TRBD2 | CASSQDRLAGANTGELFF | TGCGCCAGCAGCCAGGATCGACTAGCGGGCGCTAACACCGGGGAGCTGTTTTTT
TRBJ2-1 | TRBV12-5 | . | TRBD2 | CASGSLAGVGNEQFF | TGTGCTAGTGGTTCACTAGCGGGGGTTGGCAATGAGCAGTTCTTC
TRBJ1-2 | TRBV19 | . | TRBD1 | CASSIPPGTANYGYTF | TGTGCCAGTAGTATACCCCCTGGGACAGCTAACTATGGCTACACCTTC
TRBJ2-3 | TRBV6-1 | . | TRBD1 | CASSEVLGQGYDTQYF | TGTGCCAGCAGTGAAGTTCTGGGACAGGGGTATGATACGCAGTATTTT
TRBJ1-2 | TRBV28 | . | . | CASSRDAVNYGYTF | TGTGCCAGCAGCCGGGACGCTGTTAACTATGGCTACACCTTC
TRBJ1-2 | TRBV7-2 | few | TRBD1 | CASSPEGALNYGYTF | TGTGCCAGCAGTCCAGAGGGGGCCCTTAACTATGGCTACACCTTC
TRBJ2-7 | TRBV29-1 | few | . | CSVLQAYEQYF | TGCAGCGTTCTACAGGCCTACGAGCAGTACTTC
TRBJ2-5 | TRBV29-1 | once | . | CSVDQGSAGETQYF | TGCAGCGTTGACCAGGGGTCGGCGGGAGAGACCCAGTACTTC
TRBJ1-2 | TRBV29-1 | once | TRBD1 | CSFYVPGQGNYGYTF | TGCAGCTTCTACGTTCCGGGACAGGGGAACTATGGCTACACCTTC
TRBJ2-5 | TRBV10-3 | . | TRBD2 | CAISLGLEETQYF | TGTGCCATCAGTCTGGGACTAGAGGAGACCCAGTACTTC
TRBJ1-2 | TRBV6-1 | . | TRBD1 | CASYGTANYGYTF | TGTGCCAGCTACGGGACAGCTAACTATGGCTACACCTTC
TRBJ1-5 | TRBV28 | . | TRBD1 | CASSSYDRGLREPQHF | TGTGCCAGCAGTTCGTACGACAGGGGGCTACGAGAGCCCCAGCATTTT
TRBJ2-2 | TRBV30 | . | TRBD1 | CAWGDRDTGELFF | TGTGCCTGGGGGGACAGAGACACCGGGGAGCTGTTTTTT
TRBJ2-1 | TRBV25-1 | few | . | CASSELRDANEQFF | TGTGCCAGCAGTGAATTAAGGGATGCGAATGAGCAGTTCTTC
TRBJ2-3 | TRBV7-9 | . | . | CASSFGTLIDTQYF | TGTGCCAGCAGCTTCGGGACTTTGATAGATACGCAGTATTTT
TRBJ2-7 | TRBV15 | . | . | CATSTHRASDEQYF | TGTGCCACCAGCACTCACAGGGCTTCTGACGAGCAGTACTTC
TRBJ2-1 | TRBV25-1 | . | . | CASSDRGSPYNEQFF | TGTGCCAGCAGTGACCGGGGTAGCCCATACAATGAGCAGTTCTTC
TRBJ2-2 | TRBV5-4 | few | TRBD2 | CASRSGLAPGTGELFF | TGTGCCAGCAGATCCGGACTAGCCCCGGGCACCGGGGAGCTGTTTTTT
TRBJ2-2 | TRBV7-2 | . | . | CASSLRRTNTGELFF | TGTGCCAGCAGCTTGCGTCGGACGAACACCGGGGAGCTGTTTTTT
TRBJ2-1 | TRBV29-1 | few | TRBD1 | CSVVGTGRNEQFF | TGCAGCGTTGTGGGGACAGGGCGTAATGAGCAGTTCTTC
TRBJ2-7 | TRBV4-2 | . | . | CASSQTDGLVYEQYF | TGTGCCAGCAGCCAGACGGATGGGCTCGTCTACGAGCAGTACTTC
TRBJ1-1 | TRBV28 | few | . | CASKGGGSVTEAFF | TGTGCCAGCAAGGGAGGGGGATCGGTCACTGAAGCTTTCTTT
TRBJ2-1 | TRBV10-3 | few | . | CAISESTASHYNEQFF | TGTGCCATCAGTGAGTCGACTGCCAGTCATTACAATGAGCAGTTCTTC
TRBJ2-7 | TRBV7-2 | . | . | CASSSNRAAYEQYF | TGTGCCAGCAGCTCCAACAGGGCGGCATACGAGCAGTACTTC
TRBJ2-3 | TRBV2 | . | TRBD2 | CASSEGLAGAESTDTQYF | TGTGCCAGCAGTGAAGGACTAGCGGGGGCTGAGAGCACAGATACGCAGTATTTT
TRBJ2-7 | TRBV18 | few | TRBD1 | CASSPDRASSYEQYF | TGTGCCAGCTCACCAGACAGGGCCAGTTCCTACGAGCAGTACTTC
TRBJ1-4 | TRBV5-1 | . | . | CASSLVTGSSEKLFF | TGCGCCAGCAGCTTGGTTACAGGCTCGAGTGAAAAACTGTTTTTT